This TCR beta chain was documented in a study of CD8 T cells in ankylosing spondylitis. Findings of the study overall: Reactive arthritis synovial fluid and blood were previously reported to contain some motif variants. The study identified a TCR beta motif of seven or eight highly homologous variants that appeared characteristic of ankylosing spondylitis blood. As reported, disease-linked clones showed significant enrichment in matched ankylosing spondylitis synovial fluid.

A word on this clonotype: Its antigen is undetermined.

TCR beta libraries were made by quantitative 5'-RACE with molecular barcodes. TCRdb reprocessed the 5' RACE reads via MiXCR and lists one record per CDR3 protein. The table shows 350,000 to 400,000 distinct CDR3 sequences, with 20% occurring only once. Input material: blood, either unsorted or a sorted T cell fraction (not recorded which). The TCR sequence derives from a male donor with ankylosing spondylitis or in good health (not recorded which).

This CDR3 is CASSGTGGWRETQYF. CDR3 DNA: TGTGCCAGCAGTGGGACAGGGGGCTGGCGAGAGACCCAGTACTTC. V and J are TRBV28 and TRBJ2-5, with 12 positions matching TRBD1. CDR1 is MDHEN, CDR2 SYDVKM, per germline. Trimming cost V 5 bases and J 4 bases; bases outside gene matches: 5. This CDR3 contains 15 residues.